The following is a T cell receptor beta chain sequence with its context. The antigen is undetermined. The CDR3 consists of 14 residues. CDR1 is MDHEN and CDR2 is SYDVKM in the germline V gene. After removal of 5 bases from V and 1 base from J, the junction contained 4 bases not matched to a gene. Amplification used 60 Vbeta primers and 13 Jbeta primers. Sequencing was performed with immunoSEQ multiplex PCR; in TCRdb, only in-frame clones are kept and a portion is missing. The top ten clones hold about 13% of a sample with 130,000 to 150,000 clones, 60% to 85% of them seen once. This specimen comes from a study of cytomegalovirus exposure and HLA in healthy donors. General study points: A later analysis linked a missense variant in DCLRE1C to the trimming of TCR beta V and J genes.

The sample consisted of PBMCs. The chain links TRBV28 to TRBJ1-1, with 7 bases matching TRBD1. The TCR originated in a man in his forties in good health and CMV-seropositive. CDR3 bases: TGTGCCAGCAGTACCGGGACAGAGAACACTGAAGCTTTCTTT. This sequence encodes CASSTGTENTEAFF.